Listed below are T cell receptor beta chains from one sample, sequenced in a study of T cells in Graves' hyperthyroidism and ophthalmopathy. TCRdb re-called the multiplex PCR reads with MiXCR, one entry per CDR3 protein. The table has 200,000 to 250,000 distinct CDR3 sequences, roughly a sixth seen once. Sequences were obtained from blood. The receptors were gathered from a woman aged 45-65 years with Graves' hyperthyroidism. The CDR3 runs from the conserved cysteine through the conserved F or W. Each record gives: clone size, D gene, J gene, V gene, CDR3 DNA, CDR3 protein. The D gene is left open where the match is weak. Clone size appears in some rows only: once, few, many, or a class for an expanded clone.

>many|TRBD1|TRBJ1-6|TRBV30
TGTGCCTGGAGTAAAGGGACAGCGGAGTCACCCCTCCACTTT
CAWSKGTAESPLHF
>many|.|TRBJ1-1|TRBV28
TGTGCCAGCATCGAGCAGGGGATGACTGAAGCTTTCTTT
CASIEQGMTEAFF
>.|.|TRBJ1-2|TRBV6-1
TGTGCCACCGGGTCGACGGATTTCTATGGCTACACCTTC
CATGSTDFYGYTF
>many|.|TRBJ1-1|TRBV7-9
TGTGCCAGCAGTCACCAAAAGGACGGGGCTTTCTTT
CASSHQKDGAFF
>.|TRBD2|TRBJ2-3|TRBV6-1
TGTGCCAGCAGTGAACAACGACTAGCAGGTGCAGATACGCAGTATTTT
CASSEQRLAGADTQYF
>few|TRBD1|TRBJ1-2|TRBV4-1
TGCGCCAGCAGCCAAAGGCCAGGGGGGGAAGCCGTCTATGGCTACACCTTC
CASSQRPGGEAVYGYTF
>few|.|TRBJ2-5|TRBV5-1
TGCGCCAGCAGACCCGGAGAGTACCAAGAGACCCAGTACTTC
CASRPGEYQETQYF
>.|TRBD1|TRBJ2-1|TRBV10-2
TGCGCCAGCAGTGAATACAGGGGTTCCTACAATGAGCAGTTCTTC
CASSEYRGSYNEQFF
>few|.|TRBJ1-2|TRBV4-2
TGTGCCAGCAGCCAAGAGGGTGGCAATTTGTATGGCTACACCTTC
CASSQEGGNLYGYTF
>.|.|TRBJ2-1|TRBV19
TGTGCCAGTAGTATAATAGCAGCAGGGTCTTCGTGGAATGAGCAGTTCTTC
CASSIIAAGSSWNEQFF
>few|.|TRBJ1-2|TRBV6-1
TGTGCCAGCAGTGGTTTACAGGGAGAAGGCTACACCTTC
CASSGLQGEGYTF
>.|.|TRBJ2-1|TRBV5-1
TGCGCCAGCAGCGGGACTGCCTCCTACAATGAGCAGTTCTTC
CASSGTASYNEQFF
>few|.|TRBJ2-1|TRBV19
TGTGCCAGTACCCAGGGGGGCAGCTCCTACAATGAGCAGTTCTTC
CASTQGGSSYNEQFF
>many|.|TRBJ1-6|TRBV2
TGTGCCAGCAGTGTAGGCCGCGGATCACCCCTCCACTTT
CASSVGRGSPLHF
>.|TRBD2|TRBJ2-3|TRBV5-1
TGCGCCAGTTGGGACGTAGCGGGAAGCACAGATACGCAGTATTTT
CASWDVAGSTDTQYF
>many|TRBD2|TRBJ2-7|TRBV6-1
TGTGCCAGCAGTCAAAGGGAGGGCTACGAGCAGTACTTC
CASSQREGYEQYF
>many|.|TRBJ1-2|TRBV24-1
TGTGCCACCAGTGACCTACTACAAAGGCAAGCTACAGCCTATGGCTACACCTTC
CATSDLLQRQATAYGYTF
>.|TRBD1|TRBJ1-1|TRBV20-1
TGCAGTGCTAGAGACAGACAGGGTAACACTGAAGCTTTCTTT
CSARDRQGNTEAFF
>.|TRBD2|TRBJ2-1|TRBV25-1
TGTGCCAGCAGTGAACTCTCGGCTAGCGGGAGGAGTCCCTACAATGAGCAGTTCTTC
CASSELSASGRSPYNEQFF
>many|.|TRBJ1-1|TRBV5-1
TGCGCCAGCAGCTTGGAGGGTCGAAACACTGAAGCTTTCTTT
CASSLEGRNTEAFF
>few|.|TRBJ2-2|TRBV7-9
TGTGCCAGCAGCTTACCCAGGGCTCGACGTGGAGCAAACACCGGGGAGCTGTTTTTT
CASSLPRARRGANTGELFF
>few|TRBD2|TRBJ2-1|TRBV11-3
TGTGCCAGCAGCTTTACGGGAGGAACGGGCAATGGGCAGTTCTTC
CASSFTGGTGNGQFF
>many|.|TRBJ1-1|TRBV6-5
TGTGCCAGCAGTTACTTCGGGACCAAGAACACTGAAGCTTTCTTT
CASSYFGTKNTEAFF
>.|.|TRBJ1-1|TRBV4-1
TGCGCCAGCAGCCAAGATCGCATCGGGACAAGGGGTTACAACACTGAAGCTTTCTTT
CASSQDRIGTRGYNTEAFF
>many|.|TRBJ1-5|TRBV18
TGTGCCAGCTCACCCACTAACAGATATCAGCCCCAGCATTTT
CASSPTNRYQPQHF
>.|.|TRBJ1-2|TRBV2
TGTGCCGGACACGCGTCCGGGGCCTATGGCTACACCTTC
CAGHASGAYGYTF
>many|.|TRBJ2-3|TRBV12-3/TRBV12-4
TGTGCCAGCAGTCCCGTACCCCCTAGCACAGATACGCAGTATTTT
CASSPVPPSTDTQYF
>many|.|TRBJ2-7|TRBV28
TGTGCCAGCAGTTTCGCGGGGACCTACGAGCAGTACTTC
CASSFAGTYEQYF
>many|.|TRBJ1-2|TRBV7-9
TGTGCCAGCAGCTTAGGGCCAGCCCTTCGAGTTGGCTACACCTTC
CASSLGPALRVGYTF
>many|.|TRBJ2-5|TRBV3-1
TGTGCCAGCAGCCAAGATTGGTCCTCCCAAAACCGGGAGACCCAGTACTTC
CASSQDWSSQNRETQYF
>.|TRBD2|TRBJ2-1|TRBV10-3
TGTGCCATCAGTCTTACCCCGGGACTAGCCGGAAATGAGCAGTTCTTC
CAISLTPGLAGNEQFF
>many|.|TRBJ2-1|TRBV10-3
TGTGCCATCAGTTCAAAGGGATACAATGAGCAGTTCTTC
CAISSKGYNEQFF
>many|TRBD1|TRBJ1-1|TRBV6-1
TGTGCCAGCAGTCGTTCTCGCGGACAGGGGGACACTGAAGCTTTCTTT
CASSRSRGQGDTEAFF
>few|.|TRBJ1-1|TRBV6-1
TGTGCCAGCAGTATAACGCGCGGGAAACCTGAAGCTTTCTTT
CASSITRGKPEAFF
>many|TRBD2|TRBJ2-5|TRBV20-1
TGCAGTGCTATCTCTAGCGGGAGTCGAGGAGAGACCCAGTACTTC
CSAISSGSRGETQYF
>few|TRBD1|TRBJ1-6|TRBV6-5
TGTGCCAGCAGTTACGCGTCAGGGGGTAATTCACCCCTCCACTTT
CASSYASGGNSPLHF
>many|.|TRBJ1-1|TRBV9
TGTGCCAGCAGCCCCTCCTGGAGCACTGAAGCTTTCTTT
CASSPSWSTEAFF
>few|TRBD2|TRBJ2-2|TRBV20-1
TGCAGTGCTAGAAGCGGGAAGTTGGGCGGGACCGAGGAGCTGTTTTTT
CSARSGKLGGTEELFF
>few|TRBD1|TRBJ2-1|TRBV4-2
TGTGCCAGCAGCCCGGAGACGAGGACAGGGGGCTTTGGGTCCTACAATGAGCAGTTCTTC
CASSPETRTGGFGSYNEQFF
>many|TRBD2|TRBJ2-1|TRBV5-1
TGCGCCAGCAGCTATGATGGACTAGCGGGAGGGCCGTTAGACAATGAGCAGTTCTTC
CASSYDGLAGGPLDNEQFF
>few|TRBD1|TRBJ1-2|TRBV6-1
TGTGCCAGCATTTCGACAGGGGGCTACACCTTC
CASISTGGYTF
>.|.|TRBJ1-1|TRBV29-1
TGCAGCGTAGGGTTGGATCGATTAGTGAACACTGAAGCTTTCTTT
CSVGLDRLVNTEAFF
>few|TRBD2|TRBJ2-3|TRBV12-3/TRBV12-4
TGTGCCAGCAGTTTAGGCGGGAGGACTAGCACAGATACGCAGTATTTT
CASSLGGRTSTDTQYF
>many|TRBD2|TRBJ2-5|TRBV11-2
TGTGCCAGCAGCTTAGGGGTTAGCGGGGGAGAGGAGACCCAGTACTTC
CASSLGVSGGEETQYF
>.|TRBD1|TRBJ1-1|TRBV7-9
TGTGCCAGCAGCCAGGGGGTGGACACTGAAGCTTTCTTT
CASSQGVDTEAFF
>.|TRBD1|TRBJ2-3|TRBV5-4
TGTGCCGGCAGCCCTGATCTGGGACAGGGGATGGATACGCAGTATTTT
CAGSPDLGQGMDTQYF
>many|.|TRBJ2-5|TRBV2
TGTGCCATAACGGGAACCTCGGGGGAGACCCAGTACTTC
CAITGTSGETQYF
>many|TRBD2|TRBJ2-3|TRBV20-1
TGCAGTGCTCCCAGGACTAGCGGGAGGGCAGATACGCAGTATTTT
CSAPRTSGRADTQYF
>.|.|TRBJ2-3|TRBV28
TGTGCCAGCAAAAAAGGGGTTACGCAGTATTTT
CASKKGVTQYF
>many|TRBD2|TRBJ2-5|TRBV11-2
TGTGCCAGCAGCTTAAACCGGGCGGGAGAAGAGACCCAGTACTTC
CASSLNRAGEETQYF
>few|.|TRBJ2-3|TRBV24-1
TGTGCCACCAGTGATTTAACCCCAGGGAGAGGAGCAGATACGCAGTATTTT
CATSDLTPGRGADTQYF
>.|.|TRBJ1-6|TRBV3-1
TGTGCCAGCCTACTCAAGGGGTCCAATTCACCCCTCCACTTT
CASLLKGSNSPLHF